The 11 T cell receptor beta chains below come from one sample, sequenced in a study of blood T cell repertoires in COVID-19. Some clones are missing from TCRdb's copy, which holds only in-frame ones; the method was immunoSEQ multiplex PCR. The table records tens of thousands of clones, approximately 80% of them present only once. Sequences were obtained from peripheral blood. The receptors come from a woman older than 75 with acute or convalescent COVID-19.

This clone appeared a single time. This rearrangement joins TRBV2 to TRBJ2-1; 9 nucleotides agree with TRBD1. The CDR3 runs to 15 residues. V shed 5 bases and J 3 bases; nucleotides not matched to a gene: 5. Germline V gives CDR1 SNHLY, CDR2 FYNNEI. The CDR3: CASSLTGQGYNEQFF. DNA for the CDR3: TGTGCCAGCAGTCTTACGGGACAGGGCTACAATGAGCAGTTCTTC.

CDR3 loop: CASSLTVAGGLTYEQYF. CDR3 nucleotides: TGTGCCAGCAGCTTAACGGTAGCGGGAGGATTGACCTACGAGCAGTACTTC. The J gene is TRBJ2-7, the V gene TRBV7-2; 10 bases match TRBD2. The ends lost 2 bases at V and 2 bases at J; junction bases unmatched: 9. This CDR3 region has 17 residues. Germline V lookup: CDR1 SGHTA, CDR2 FQGNSA.

The V gene is TRBV5-1, the J gene TRBJ2-3; unclear D gene. V was pared by 1 base and J by 0 bases, with 12 bases between. Germline V CDR1 and CDR2: SGHRS, YFSETQ. There are 16 residues in the CDR3. The CDR3 bases are TGCGCCAGCAGCTTGAGTCAGACGACTAGCACAGATACGCAGTATTTT. Amino acid sequence: CASSLSQTTSTDTQYF.

On this clone itself: One end of the junction is discordant with germline, which a read error may explain. The rearrangement links TRBV28 to TRBJ1-2; D remains ambiguous. Per germline, CDR1 MDHEN and CDR2 SYDVKM. This CDR3 is built from 12 residues. Here the CDR3 reads CASSPPGGPLAF. CDR3 bases: TGTGCCAGCAGTCCACCGGGAGGCCCCCTCGCCTTC.

This chain uses TRBV24-1 with TRBJ1-1; 9 bases fit TRBD1. This CDR3 has 13 amino acids. Per the germline V gene, CDR1 is KGHDR and CDR2 is SFDVKD. V was pared by 9 bases and J by 2 bases, with 3 bases of the junction left unmatched. Here the CDR3 reads CATSGQGNTEAFF. For the CDR3, the DNA is TGTGCCACCTCGGGACAGGGAAACACTGAAGCTTTCTTT.

The rearrangement links TRBV19 to TRBJ2-6, with D maybe TRBD2 (5 bases). CDR3 size: 20 residues. CDR1 is LNHDA and CDR2 is SQIVND in the germline V gene (reference sequence). V lost 4 bases and J lost 1, with 23 bases in between. The CDR3 nucleotides read TGTGCCAGTAGTACTAGCCAGTCCCGAAGACATAGTTCTGGGGCCAACGTCCTGACTTTC. It encodes CASSTSQSRRHSSGANVLTF. The entire variable domain, with the rest obtained from reference TRBV19 and TRBJ2-6, is as follows: DGGITQSPKYLFRKEGQNVTLSCEQNLNHDAMYWYRQDPGQGLRLIYYSQIVNDFQKGDIAEGYSVSREKKESFPLTVTSAQKNPTAFYLCASSTSQSRRHSSGANVLTFGAGSRLTVL.

The V call is TRBV10-3, the J call TRBJ2-7; 7 bases agree with TRBD1. There are 12 residues in the CDR3. The V gene end was trimmed by 8 bases and the J gene end by 0 bases; junction bases not matched to a gene: 1. CDR1 is ENHRY, CDR2 SYGVKD, per germline. CDR3 bases: TGTGCCATCGCAGGGGGCTCCTACGAGCAGTACTTC. Translating it yields CAIAGGSYEQYF.

The chain couples TRBV3-1 (or the pseudogene TRBV3-2) to TRBJ2-5, with 12 positions matching TRBD2. J gave up 3 bases and V 2 bases, and 1 base lay outside the gene matches. The V gene's germline CDR1 is LGHDT and CDR2 YNNKEL (reference sequence). The CDR3 consists of 15 residues. CDR3 sequence reads: CASSQRLAGEETQYF. In DNA form, the CDR3 reads TGTGCCAGCAGCCAACGACTAGCGGGAGAAGAGACCCAGTACTTC.

The V and J genes are TRBV7-9 and TRBJ2-5; possible D gene TRBD1, 6 bases. Between the trimmed V and J ends, which lost 5 bases and 3 bases, there was a span of 22 bases. The CDR3 contains 17 residues. Germline CDR1 is SEHNR and CDR2 is FQNEAQ (reference sequence). For the CDR3, the DNA is TGTGCCAGCAGCCATCACAGGGAAGTAAGTCCCGAAGAGACCCAGTACTTC. Protein product: CASSHHREVSPEETQYF.

V gene TRBV27 combines with J gene TRBJ2-1; 9 nucleotides match TRBD2. Losses at the gene ends were 2 bases for V and 0 bases for J; bases not matched to a gene: 5. CDR1 and CDR2 (germline): MNHEY, SMNVEV (reference sequence). The CDR3 length is 17 residues. The CDR3 here is CASSLGLAGPSYNEQFF. Written as DNA, the CDR3 is TGTGCCAGCAGTTTAGGGCTAGCGGGACCCTCCTACAATGAGCAGTTCTTC.

J is TRBJ2-1 and V is TRBV7-8, with D uncertain. CDR1 is SGHVS, CDR2 FQNEAQ, per germline. CDR3 size: 16 residues. Trimming took 5 bases from V and 0 from J, leaving 14 bases between them. CDR3 protein: CASSALGGSSYNEQFF. The DNA for the CDR3 is TGTGCCAGCAGCGCCCTCGGCGGCAGCTCCTACAATGAGCAGTTCTTC.